A single sample gave rise to the 20 T cell receptor beta chains below, sequenced in a study of T cell repertoires in cytomegalovirus infection. No cognate antigen is known for these TCRs. MiXCR, applied by TCRdb to the reads, yields one record per CDR3 protein. Of around 900,000 distinct CDR3 sequences listed, roughly a third are singletons. Sample: cultured CD8+ T cells from PBMCs, taken from culture after CMV antigen stimulation. The source of these receptors is a human donor in good health (CMV status not recorded). Some clones in this sample may be carry-over from other donors' samples.

The chain has TRBV27 and TRBJ2-2; weak D call: TRBD1 (6 bases). V dropped 4 bases and J dropped 12 bases, with 15 bases sitting between them. The CDR3 contains 13 residues. The V gene's germline CDR1 is MNHEY and CDR2 SMNVEV (reference sequence). The CDR3 DNA follows: TGTGCCAGCAGTTCCCCAGAATGGGGGCAGCTGTTTTTT. It yields the protein CASSSPEWGQLFF.

The V call is TRBV6-4, the J call TRBJ1-2; no clear D gene. From germline, CDR1 is MRHNA and CDR2 SNTAGT. This CDR3 region has 13 residues. Between the trimmed V and J ends, which lost 5 bases and 4 bases, there was a span of 11 bases. This chain's CDR3 is CASSQTWGYGYTF. The CDR3 DNA sequence: TGTGCCAGCAGTCAGACATGGGGCTATGGCTACACCTTC.

This clonotype was counted a few times. One junction end does not reproduce the germline sequence, and a read error may be involved. The J gene is TRBJ2-1, the V gene TRBV7-7; D is unresolved. The CDR3 loop spans 15 amino acids. The germline CDR1 and CDR2 sequences are SSHAT and FNYEAQ (reference sequence). This CDR3 reads CASSTGRAPYNEQFF. CDR3 nucleotides: TGTGCTAGCAGCACCGGACGGGCGCCCTACAATGAGCAGTTCTTC.

This clonotype has more than one count but fewer than ten. The CDR3 reads CSVSPGRTDTQYF. CDR3 DNA sequence: TGCAGCGTTAGTCCGGGCCGCACAGATACGCAGTATTTT. The V gene is TRBV29-1, the J gene TRBJ2-3; D not resolved. The germline gives CDR1 SQVTM, CDR2 ANQGSEA. The V end was cut by 5 bases, the J end by 1 base, with 10 bases between. This CDR3 has 13 amino acids.

This chain connects TRBV2 to TRBJ2-7; D may match TRBD1 or TRBD2 (5 bases each). The CDR3 is 13 amino acids. Deletions cut 10 bases from V and 2 bases from J, with 15 bases between. Germline assignment: CDR1 SNHLY and CDR2 FYNNEI. This chain's CDR3 is CANLGTQPYEQYF. The CDR3, as DNA: TGTGCCAACCTCGGGACCCAGCCCTACGAGCAGTACTTC.

The chain recombines TRBV28 with TRBJ2-2; 8 nucleotides agree with TRBD1. V lost 1 base and J lost 1; bases outside the gene matches: 2. From germline, CDR1 is MDHEN and CDR2 SYDVKM. The CDR3 loop spans 16 amino acids. CDR3 sequence reads: CASSLSGGLNTGELFF. The CDR3 region has the DNA TGTGCCAGCAGTTTATCAGGGGGCTTGAACACCGGGGAGCTGTTTTTT.

This clonotype came up a few times. The CDR3 region has the DNA TGTGCCATCAGGGCGGGCTCCGGCCCCACCGGGGAGCTGTTTTTT. Translated, it gives CAIRAGSGPTGELFF. V usage is TRBV10-3 and J usage is TRBJ2-2, with D possibly matching TRBD2 (5 bases). From germline, CDR1 is ENHRY and CDR2 SYGVKD. The CDR3 consists of 15 residues. V shed 6 bases and J shed 4 bases, with 15 bases lying between them.

This clonotype was picked up many times. The chain carries TRBV7-2 and TRBJ2-3; 11 bases are shared with TRBD2. CDR1 SGHTA and CDR2 FQGNSA come from the germline V gene. The CDR3 has 18 amino acids. The V and J ends lost 3 bases and 2 bases, in that order; junction bases with no gene match: 10. The CDR3 loop reads CASSFTGLAGGLTDTQYF. Written as DNA, the CDR3 is TGTGCCAGCAGCTTTACCGGATTAGCGGGGGGGCTCACAGATACGCAGTATTTT.

V gene TRBV5-1 combines with J gene TRBJ2-7; 8 bases are shared with TRBD1. The V gene's germline CDR1 is SGHRS and CDR2 YFSETQ. V lost 4 bases, J lost 0 bases, and 6 bases stayed unmatched. The CDR3 has 15 residues. The CDR3 nucleotides are TGCGCCAGCAGCCAACGGGACAGGAGCTCCTACGAGCAGTACTTC. The encoded protein is CASSQRDRSSYEQYF.

This clonotype was seen a few times. This chain uses TRBV4-1 with TRBJ2-1; 14 positions match TRBD2. V lost 4 bases and J lost 3; bases outside the gene matches: 5. This CDR3 is 17 amino acids long. Germline loops: CDR1 MGHRA, CDR2 YSYEKL. The CDR3 DNA reads as TGCGCCAGCAGCCTCTGGACTAGCGGGGGGTACTACAATGAGCAGTTCTTC. This encodes CASSLWTSGGYYNEQFF.

The gene calls are TRBV15 and TRBJ2-7; maybe TRBD1 (6 bases). This CDR3 has 18 amino acids. CDR1 and CDR2 from the germline V gene are LNHNV and YYDKDF (reference sequence). Trimming pared 1 base from V and 4 bases from J, leaving 23 bases between. The CDR3 spells CATSRALRDVWDTYEQYV. CDR3 sequence (DNA): TGTGCCACCAGCAGAGCCTTGAGAGATGTTTGGGACACATACGAGCAGTACGTC.

This clonotype came up many times. The chain carries TRBV12-3 or TRBV12-4 and TRBJ2-1; D is uncertain. The CDR3 has 12 amino acids. The V gene lost 7 bases and the J gene lost 7 bases, with 11 bases spanning the gap. The DNA of the CDR3 is TGTGCCAGCACCTTTACCCGAAATGAGCAGTTCTTC. Amino acid sequence: CASTFTRNEQFF.

The V gene is TRBV15, the J gene TRBJ2-3; 11 bases match TRBD2. This CDR3 is 16 amino acids long. Germline V gene lookup returns CDR1 LNHNV and CDR2 YYDKDF (reference sequence). The V gene end was trimmed by 4 bases and the J gene end by 10 bases; junction bases not matched to a gene: 13. DNA for the CDR3: TGTGCCACCAGCATTATCGGGACTAGCGGCACCGGGGCGCAGTATTTT. Translating gives CATSIIGTSGTGAQYF. The complete variable domain, with remaining parts taken from reference TRBV15 and TRBJ2-3, reads DAMVIQNPRYQVTQFGKPVTLSCSQTLNHNVMYWYQQKSSQAPKLLFHYYDKDFNNEADTPDNFQSRRPNTSFCFLDIRSPGLGDTAMYLCATSIIGTSGTGAQYFGPGTRLTVL.

This chain uses TRBV6-1 with TRBJ1-5; a possible D gene is TRBD1 (5 bases). The V end was cut by 9 bases, the J end by 3 bases, with 18 bases between. The germline CDR1 and CDR2 sequences are MNHNS and SASEGT. CDR3 length: 15 residues. The CDR3 sequence is CASHPGTGSNQPQHF. The CDR3 DNA follows: TGTGCCAGTCACCCGGGGACCGGTTCCAATCAGCCCCAGCATTTT.

The J gene is TRBJ2-7, the V gene TRBV6-2 or TRBV6-3, with TRBD1 as a possible D gene (6 bases). Trimming cost V 8 bases and J 3 bases, with 17 bases left between them. The CDR3 extends over 14 amino acids. CDR1 and CDR2 (germline): MNHEY, SVGEGT. CDR3: CASGLDGTLYEQYV. Here the CDR3 DNA reads TGTGCCAGCGGCTTGGATGGGACACTCTACGAGCAGTACGTC.

The rearrangement uses TRBV2 and TRBJ1-1; 7 bases fit TRBD1. CDR1 and CDR2 (germline): SNHLY, FYNNEI. V dropped 4 bases and J dropped 5; count of bases not matched to a gene: 7. The CDR3 consists of 14 residues. The CDR3 nucleotides read TGTGCCAGCAGTGGGGACCCGGACAGGACTGAAGCTTTCTTT. It is translated as CASSGDPDRTEAFF. Full variable domain (remainder filled in from reference TRBV2 and TRBJ1-1): EPEVTQTPSHQVTQMGQEVILRCVPISNHLYFYWYRQILGQKVEFLVSFYNNEISEKSEIFDDQFSVERPDGSNFTLKIRSTKLEDSAMYFCASSGDPDRTEAFFGQGTRLTVV.

The chain links TRBV4-1 to TRBJ2-1; D might be TRBD2 (6 bases). V was pared by 7 bases and J by 3 bases, with 13 bases between. The CDR3 runs 14 residues. CDR1 and CDR2 (germline): MGHRA, YSYEKL. The CDR3 is CASTFGSGYNEQFF. In nucleotides, the CDR3 is TGCGCCAGCACTTTCGGGAGCGGCTACAATGAGCAGTTCTTC.

The chain is built from TRBV2 and TRBJ1-6; unclear D gene. The ends were cut back, 7 bases at V and 3 bases at J, with 13 bases in the middle. The CDR3 has 15 residues. The V gene's germline CDR1 is SNHLY and CDR2 FYNNEI. CDR3 DNA sequence: TGTGCCAGCATAGTCGACCAGGACTATAATTCACCCCTCCACTTT. This codes for CASIVDQDYNSPLHF.

Worth noting for this clonotype: A clone one base away is much larger, so this may be a read error. The CDR3 is CASSLTGSEETQYF. DNA for the CDR3: TGTGCCAGCAGCCTGACAGGGAGTGAAGAGACCCAGTACTTC. V gene TRBV7-6 combines with J gene TRBJ2-5; 7 bases are shared with TRBD1. The CDR3 length is 14 residues. CDR1 is SGHVS and CDR2 is FNYEAQ in the germline V gene. V shed 5 bases, J shed 3 bases, and the junction held 6 bases outside the gene matches.

The chain links TRBV4-1 to TRBJ1-1; D possibly corresponds to TRBD1 (6 bases). The V end lost 6 bases, the J end lost 5 bases, and 19 bases lay between the germline ends. Germline values: CDR1 MGHRA, CDR2 YSYEKL. The CDR3 loop spans 15 amino acids. The chain's CDR3 is CASSLVVGQGTEAFF. CDR3 nucleotides: TGCGCCAGCAGTCTTGTGGTGGGGCAGGGGACTGAAGCTTTCTTT.